This is a list of T cell receptor beta chains from one sample in a study of OX40 agonist ivuxolimab in advanced cancers. Produced via immunoSEQ multiplex PCR; TCRdb's table is partial and in-frame only. This sample has 50,000 to 65,000 clones, with around 86% found just once. Sequencing used CD4+ or CD8+ T cells sorted from blood, obtained in a trial of the OX40 agonist ivuxolimab. Receptor source: an adult with an advanced solid tumor such as melanoma, head and neck, liver or kidney cancer. CDR3s include the opening cysteine and the closing phenylalanine or tryptophan. The D gene is left open where the match is weak. Some rows have no size entry. The others give once, few or many, or a class for an expanded clone.

few	TRBV7-9	17	TRBD2	TRBJ2-7	CASSLAETSGNLYEQYF	TGTGCCAGCAGCTTAGCAGAGACTAGCGGGAACCTCTACGAGCAGTACTTC
.	TRBV9	14	.	TRBJ1-2	CASSNGLGGQGYTF	TGTGCCAGCAGCAACGGGCTAGGCGGCCAGGGCTACACCTTC
once	TRBV28	14	TRBD1	TRBJ1-1	CASGRGLGRTEAFF	TGTGCCAGCGGCAGGGGGCTTGGCAGAACTGAAGCTTTCTTT
.	TRBV18	15	.	TRBJ2-7	CASSPTPGSGYEQYF	TGTGCCAGCTCACCAACTCCGGGATCGGGGTACGAGCAGTACTTC
once	TRBV2	15	.	TRBJ1-4	CASSRDRNFNEKLFF	TGTGCCAGCAGTCGGGACCGAAACTTTAATGAAAAACTGTTTTTT
.	TRBV5-4	13	.	TRBJ1-1	CASSYPGKSEAFF	TGTGCCAGCAGCTACCCAGGTAAATCTGAAGCTTTCTTT
.	TRBV30	13	.	TRBJ1-5	CAWRRGQNQPQHF	TGTGCCTGGAGACGGGGCCAAAATCAGCCCCAGCATTTT
.	TRBV9	13	.	TRBJ2-1	CASSAERGFKQFF	TGTGCCAGCAGCGCGGAACGGGGGTTTAAGCAGTTCTTC
.	TRBV1	16	.	TRBJ1-5	CTSSQEERVGGWPQHF	TGCACCAGCAGCCAAGAGGAGCGGGTAGGGGGGTGGCCCCAGCATTTT
once	TRBV10-3	13	TRBD2	TRBJ2-5	CAISAGGQETQYF	TGTGCCATCAGCGCGGGGGGACAAGAGACCCAGTACTTC
.	TRBV19	14	.	TRBJ2-7	CASSIGDKTNEQYF	TGTGCCAGTAGTATAGGGGACAAGACCAATGAGCAGTACTTC
.	TRBV9	15	.	TRBJ2-3	CASSVGGLGTDTQYF	TGTGCCAGCAGCGTAGGGGGCTTAGGCACAGATACGCAGTATTTT
.	TRBV15	15	.	TRBJ2-1	CATSRDSESYNEQFF	TGTGCCACCAGCAGAGACTCAGAGTCCTACAATGAGCAGTTCTTC
.	TRBV6-1	16	TRBD1	TRBJ1-3	CASSEVTTGKGNTIYF	TGTGCCAGCAGTGAAGTTACGACAGGGAAAGGAAACACCATATATTTT
.	TRBV19	15	.	TRBJ2-3	CASTPAGRGTDTQYF	TGTGCCAGTACCCCGGCAGGGCGCGGCACAGATACGCAGTATTTT
.	TRBV9	16	.	TRBJ2-5	CASSVGLGLGQETQYF	TGTGCCAGCAGCGTAGGCCTCGGCTTGGGCCAAGAGACCCAGTACTTC
.	TRBV2	14	.	TRBJ1-1	CASRDTTYGTEAFF	TGTGCCAGCAGGGACACCACCTACGGAACTGAAGCTTTCTTT
.	TRBV13	16	TRBD2	TRBJ2-7	CASSAATGTSAYEQYF	TGTGCCAGCAGCGCAGCAACCGGGACTAGCGCCTACGAGCAGTACTTC
.	TRBV7-8	17	.	TRBJ1-2	CASSPNGGGENNYGYTF	TGTGCCAGCAGCCCAAATGGGGGCGGAGAGAATAACTATGGCTACACCTTC
.	TRBV28	16	.	TRBJ2-3	CASSFPRGKSTDTQYF	TGTGCCAGCAGTTTCCCGCGCGGGAAAAGTACAGATACGCAGTATTTT
.	TRBV5-6	15	TRBD2	TRBJ2-1	CASSLYTSGYNEQFF	TGTGCCAGCAGCTTGTATACTAGCGGTTACAATGAGCAGTTCTTC
few	TRBV4-1	17	TRBD2	TRBJ2-5	CASSQVASGPLEETQYF	TGCGCCAGCAGCCAAGTGGCTAGCGGGCCCCTTGAGGAGACCCAGTACTTC
.	TRBV10-2	12	.	TRBJ1-1	CASSGDRTEAFF	TGCGCCAGCAGTGGTGATCGCACTGAAGCTTTCTTT
.	TRBV7-9	14	.	TRBJ1-1	CASSLGAANTEAFF	TGTGCCAGCAGCTTAGGGGCGGCGAACACTGAAGCTTTCTTT
.	TRBV6-5	12	.	TRBJ1-1	CASRPIGAEAFF	TGTGCCAGCCGCCCGATTGGGGCTGAAGCTTTCTTT
.	TRBV18	15	.	TRBJ1-1	CASSEARGARTEAFF	TGTGCCAGCTCAGAGGCCCGAGGGGCGCGCACTGAAGCTTTCTTT
once	TRBV6-1	16	TRBD1	TRBJ1-2	CASSEASGQGGYGYTF	TGTGCCAGCAGTGAAGCGTCGGGACAGGGAGGCTATGGCTACACCTTC
few	TRBV7-9	17	.	TRBJ1-1	CASRPRGAALGGTEAFF	TGTGCCAGCAGGCCAAGGGGGGCAGCCCTCGGCGGCACTGAAGCTTTCTTT
.	TRBV28	14	.	TRBJ2-7	CASSIRSGRNEQYF	TGTGCCAGCAGCATTCGATCCGGGCGGAACGAGCAGTACTTC
few	TRBV10-3	11	.	TRBJ2-7	CAIKGDYEQYF	TGTGCCATCAAAGGAGACTACGAGCAGTACTTC
.	TRBV19	16	.	TRBJ2-6	CASRKRRTAGANVLTF	TGTGCCAGTAGGAAGAGACGGACTGCTGGGGCCAACGTCCTGACTTTC
once	TRBV30	14	.	TRBJ2-5	CAWSWGGPQETQYF	TGTGCCTGGAGTTGGGGAGGTCCACAAGAGACCCAGTACTTC
few	TRBV11-2	15	TRBD1	TRBJ1-2	CASSLTGTGIYGYTF	TGTGCCAGCAGCTTAACCGGGACAGGGATTTATGGCTACACCTTC
few	TRBV25-1	13	.	TRBJ2-7	CASSADSLYEQYF	TGTGCCAGCAGTGCGGACAGCCTCTACGAGCAGTACTTC
.	TRBV30	16	TRBD1	TRBJ1-2	CAWANRDRGSNYGYTF	TGTGCCTGGGCAAACCGGGACAGGGGTTCTAACTATGGCTACACCTTC
.	TRBV19	19	.	TRBJ2-1	CASTPWGANRGVLNNEQFF	TGTGCCAGTACCCCCTGGGGGGCGAACAGGGGTGTCCTAAATAATGAGCAGTTCTTC
.	TRBV2	19	TRBD1	TRBJ2-2	CASSLRDRGISINTGELFF	TGTGCCAGCAGCCTGAGGGACAGGGGCATCTCGATAAACACCGGGGAGCTGTTTTTT
medium-sized	TRBV4-1	15	.	TRBJ1-5	CASSIRTGGMQPQHF	TGCGCCAGCAGCATTCGGACGGGGGGCATGCAGCCCCAGCATTTT
.	TRBV19	14	TRBD1	TRBJ1-6	CASRSTGVNSPLHF	TGTGCCAGTAGATCCACAGGGGTGAATTCACCCCTCCACTTT
.	TRBV6-5	14	TRBD1	TRBJ2-7	CASSYFGTGDEQYF	TGTGCCAGCAGTTACTTTGGGACAGGGGACGAGCAGTACTTC